These 20 T cell receptor beta chains were sequenced from one sample in a study of shared clonotypes between healthy human individuals. Measured with immunoSEQ multiplex PCR; TCRdb has only the in-frame clones, and not every one. The profile shows over a million clones, approximately 76% of them singletons. Sequencing used memory CD4+ T cells sorted from blood. Described subset: CD45RA-negative fraction. The receptors stem from a man aged 18 to 30 in good health.

This chain's CDR3 is CASSQRNRGQLRYGYTF. CDR3 DNA: TGTGCCAGCAGCCAGAGGAACAGGGGGCAATTGCGCTATGGCTACACCTTC. The genes are TRBV14 and TRBJ1-2; 9 nucleotides agree with TRBD1. The CDR3 runs to 17 residues. Germline V lookup: CDR1 SGHDN, CDR2 FVKESK. After removal of 3 bases from V and 4 bases from J, the junction contained 12 bases not matched to a gene.

There are a few counts of this clone. The chain links TRBV6-5 to TRBJ1-2, with 9 bases identical to TRBD1. This CDR3 has 13 residues. Germline V CDR1 and CDR2: MNHEY, SVGAGI. Unmatched junction bases numbered 5, after V lost 8 bases and J lost 4 bases. CDR3 sequence reads: CASHRDRAYGYTF. CDR3 sequence (DNA): TGTGCCAGCCACCGGGACAGGGCCTATGGCTACACCTTC.

The chain uses TRBV28 and TRBJ1-4; D is uncertain. With 3 bases removed from V and 3 bases from J, the gap between germline ends came to 14 bases. CDR1 and CDR2 from the germline V gene are MDHEN and SYDVKM. This CDR3 contains 16 residues. The CDR3 sequence: CASSFRTPRPNEKLFF. CDR3 DNA sequence: TGTGCCAGCAGTTTTCGGACCCCCCGCCCTAATGAAAAACTGTTTTTT.

In nucleotides, the CDR3 is TGTGCCAGCATGCCCCCAGGGCCGTCCGGCAATCAGCCCCAGCATTTT. The encoded protein is CASMPPGPSGNQPQHF. The chain joins TRBV28 to TRBJ1-5, with a possible D match to TRBD1 (5 bases). The V gene lost 7 bases and the J gene lost 2 bases, with 18 bases spanning the gap. Germline V gene sequence: CDR1 MDHEN, CDR2 SYDVKM. The CDR3 spans 16 residues.

The CDR3: CASRGQGYTGELFF. DNA of the CDR3: TGTGCCAGCCGCGGACAGGGATACACCGGGGAGCTGTTTTTT. V gene TRBV6-6 combines with J gene TRBJ2-2; 8 bases map to TRBD1. Germline loops: CDR1 MNHNY, CDR2 SVGAGI (reference sequence). The CDR3 has 14 amino acids. The ends lost 8 bases at V and 3 bases at J; junction bases unmatched: 5.

This clone was seen a few times. The V gene is TRBV19, the J gene TRBJ2-2; 7 nucleotides line up with TRBD2. CDR1 and CDR2 from the germline V gene are LNHDA and SQIVND (reference sequence). The CDR3 has 16 amino acids. The V gene end was trimmed by 5 bases and the J gene end by 4 bases; junction bases not matched to a gene: 10. CDR3 in DNA: TGTGCCAGTAGTGGCGGCGGGAGAGTAATCACCGGGGAGCTGTTTTTT. Translation gives CASSGGGRVITGELFF.

V gene TRBV2 combines with J gene TRBJ1-2; weak D call: TRBD1 (6 bases). The CDR3 spans 13 residues. CDR1 SNHLY and CDR2 FYNNEI come from the germline V gene. The V gene lost 5 bases and the J gene lost 3 bases, with 10 bases spanning the gap. The CDR3 region has the DNA TGTGCCAGCAGTCTCAGGGGAGACTATGGCTACACCTTC. This translates into CASSLRGDYGYTF.

This chain uses TRBV2 with TRBJ2-3; D is perhaps TRBD2 (6 bases). The CDR3 spans 15 residues. CDR1 SNHLY and CDR2 FYNNEI come from the germline V gene. V lost 5 bases, J lost 0 bases, and 12 bases lay in between. The DNA of the CDR3 is TGTGCCAGCAGTTCGGGTAGCGGTAGCACAGATACGCAGTATTTT. This encodes CASSSGSGSTDTQYF. The full variable domain, completed using reference TRBV2 and TRBJ2-3, is EPEVTQTPSHQVTQMGQEVILRCVPISNHLYFYWYRQILGQKVEFLVSFYNNEISEKSEIFDDQFSVERPDGSNFTLKIRSTKLEDSAMYFCASSSGSGSTDTQYFGPGTRLTVL.

The chain uses TRBV30 and TRBJ2-2; 14 bases match TRBD2. The V gene's germline CDR1 is GTSNPN and CDR2 SVGIG (reference sequence). The CDR3 is made up of 16 amino acids. V dropped 7 bases and J dropped 6; count of bases not matched to a gene: 10. CDR3 in amino acids: CALPTSGRALAGELFF. The DNA for the CDR3 is TGTGCCTTGCCGACTAGCGGGAGGGCTTTGGCCGGGGAGCTGTTTTTT.

This clone was seen a single time. The chain employs TRBV7-2 and TRBJ2-4; D remains ambiguous. From germline, CDR1 is SGHTA and CDR2 FQGNSA. This CDR3 is 14 amino acids long. V was cut by 4 bases and J by 4 bases, with 11 bases left in between. The CDR3 nucleotides are TGTGCCAGCAGCTCCAGCCTGGGGAAAAACATTCAGTACTTC. Its protein is CASSSSLGKNIQYF.

The rearrangement uses TRBV5-4 and TRBJ2-2, with D unresolved. Germline V lookup: CDR1 SGHNT, CDR2 YYREEE (reference sequence). The CDR3 is made up of 14 amino acids. The V end was cut by 2 bases, the J end by 3 bases, with 8 bases between. The CDR3 DNA sequence: TGTGCCAGCAGCTTAGTAGGGTACACCGGGGAGCTGTTTTTT. This codes for CASSLVGYTGELFF. Variable domain in full (rest from reference TRBV5-4 and TRBJ2-2): ETGVTQSPTHLIKTRGQQVTLRCSSQSGHNTVSWYQQALGQGPQFIFQYYREEENGRGNFPPRFSGLQFPNYSSELNVNALELDDSALYLCASSLVGYTGELFFGEGSRLTVL.

The rearrangement joins TRBV29-1 to TRBJ2-6, with a tentative D call TRBD2 (6 bases). The CDR3 consists of 15 residues. The V and J ends lost 2 bases and 4 bases respectively, with 12 bases between them. Per germline, CDR1 SQVTM and CDR2 ANQGSEA. This CDR3 is CSVERGAGGANVLTF. The CDR3 DNA reads TGCAGCGTTGAACGAGGGGCGGGAGGGGCCAACGTCCTGACTTTC.

CDR3 sequence (DNA): TGTGCCAGCAGCTTAGAATTCTCAAGCTACGAGCAGTACTTC. This encodes CASSLEFSSYEQYF. The rearrangement joins TRBV11-3 to TRBJ2-7; D remains unclear. The CDR3 loop spans 14 amino acids. Germline loops: CDR1 SGHNT, CDR2 YENEEA. The V and J ends lost 0 bases and 3 bases respectively, with 9 bases between them.

This chain uses TRBV5-1 with TRBJ2-7; D tentatively fits TRBD1 or TRBD2 (5 bases each). The germline V gene has CDR1 SGHRS and CDR2 YFSETQ. The CDR3 length is 14 residues. V lost 7 bases to trimming and J lost 0 bases, with 14 bases between them. CDR3 sequence reads: CASGIEGPSYEQYF. The DNA for the CDR3 is TGCGCCAGCGGGATTGAGGGGCCCTCCTACGAGCAGTACTTC.

This clone showed up just once. Other nucleotide sequences in the sample specify the same CDR3. This chain links TRBV5-1 with TRBJ2-5; 9 bases agree with TRBD1. Germline CDR1 reads SGHRS; CDR2 reads YFSETQ. The CDR3 has 15 amino acids. Unmatched junction bases numbered 5, after V lost 0 bases and J lost 5 bases. CDR3 nucleotides: TGCGCCAGCAGCTTGGCGGGACAGGGAGGGGAGACCCAGTACTTC. The encoded protein is CASSLAGQGGETQYF.

The chain recombines TRBV10-1 with TRBJ2-3; TRBD1 matches at 8 bases. In germline, CDR1 is WNHNN, CDR2 SYGVQD (reference sequence). Germline trimming cut 8 bases from V and 6 bases from J; bases unmatched to any gene: 34. The CDR3 length is 22 residues. The CDR3 coding sequence is TGCGCCAGCCCCATCGACAGGGGCCTAGCCTGGACAAACCGTACCAAACCGGATACGCAGTATTTT. Amino acid sequence: CASPIDRGLAWTNRTKPDTQYF.

The chain joins TRBV5-7 to TRBJ2-1; TRBD2 matches 9 bases. TRBV5-7 is treated as an ORF (open reading frame) with a function not yet certain. This CDR3 has 16 amino acids. With V trimmed by 4 bases and J by 8 bases, 13 bases remained unmatched. The CDR3, as DNA: TGTGCCAGCAGCCTCGCTAGCGGGGAGAATCTCTATGAGCAGTTCTTC. Translating it yields CASSLASGENLYEQFF.

This clone was seen only a few times. The rearrangement joins TRBV20-1 to TRBJ1-1, with D uncertain. The CDR3 has 11 amino acids. Between the trimmed V and J ends, which lost 2 bases and 1 base, there was a span of 2 bases. Germline loops: CDR1 DFQATT, CDR2 SNEGSKA (reference sequence). CDR3 sequence (DNA): TGCAGTGCTAGAAAGAACACTGAAGCTTTCTTT. This sequence encodes CSARKNTEAFF.

The V call is TRBV5-4, the J call TRBJ2-7; D possibly corresponds to TRBD2 (5 bases). In germline, CDR1 is SGHNT, CDR2 YYREEE (reference sequence). Trimming stripped 0 bases from V and 0 bases from J, with 10 bases between. This CDR3 is built from 15 residues. CDR3 in amino acids: CASSLARGGSYEQYF. DNA for the CDR3: TGTGCCAGCAGCTTGGCCCGAGGAGGCTCCTACGAGCAGTACTTC.

V and J are TRBV5-1 and TRBJ2-7, with D possibly matching TRBD2 (5 bases). The V end lost 4 bases, the J end lost 7 bases, and 18 bases lay between the germline ends. Per the germline V gene, CDR1 is SGHRS and CDR2 is YFSETQ. CDR3 length: 14 residues. CDR3 protein: CASSRGSGSAEQYF. The CDR3 DNA follows: TGCGCCAGCAGCCGAGGGTCGGGGAGTGCGGAGCAGTACTTC.